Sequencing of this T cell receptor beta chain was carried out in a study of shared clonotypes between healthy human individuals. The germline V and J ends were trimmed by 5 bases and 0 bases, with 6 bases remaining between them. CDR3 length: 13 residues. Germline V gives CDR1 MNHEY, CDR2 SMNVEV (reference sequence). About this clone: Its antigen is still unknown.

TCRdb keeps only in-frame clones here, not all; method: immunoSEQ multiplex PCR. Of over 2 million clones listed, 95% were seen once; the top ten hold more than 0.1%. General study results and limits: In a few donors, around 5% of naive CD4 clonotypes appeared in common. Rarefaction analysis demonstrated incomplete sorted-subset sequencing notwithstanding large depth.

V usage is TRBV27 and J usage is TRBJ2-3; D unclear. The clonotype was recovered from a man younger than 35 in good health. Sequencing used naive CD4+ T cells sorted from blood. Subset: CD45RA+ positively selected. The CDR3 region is CASSRPSTDTQYF. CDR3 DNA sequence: TGTGCCAGCAGTCGTCCTAGCACAGATACGCAGTATTTT.